Given below is one TCR beta chain in context. The sample comes from a study of blood T cell repertoires in COVID-19. Study background: From the United States, Italy and Spain came samples of acute and convalescent COVID-19. T cells, B-cell-depleted T cells, or PBMCs supplied cDNA or gDNA.

Original methodology: For nucleated cells, counts were estimated from reference gene primer amplification. Profiled with immunoSEQ multiplex PCR; TCRdb holds only in-frame clones, not every one. The V and J calls and clone size are taken from that table; D and trimming were inferred from the DNA. The data hold approximately 10,000 clones, with approximately 88% observed a single time. The sample comprised peripheral blood. The receptor was isolated from a human donor in a cohort sampled during active COVID-19.

CDR3 nucleotide sequence: TGTGTCAGAGCGGACAGGGTCTACGAGCAGTACTTC. Amino acids: CVRADRVYEQYF. The chain is built from TRBV7-5 and TRBJ2-7; the table's D call, TRBD1, was not checked against the DNA. TRBV7-5 is a known pseudogene. The CDR3 is made up of 12 amino acids.